The 27 T cell receptor beta chains reported below all come from one sample, sequenced in a study of cytomegalovirus exposure and HLA in healthy donors. The PCR contained 60 Vbeta and 13 Jbeta primers. This table comes from immunoSEQ multiplex PCR, and its TCRdb copy is limited to in-frame clones, with some not included. The table records approximately 100,000 clones, about 70% of them present only once. The specimen was PBMCs. These receptors were taken from a human donor in good health.

The chain joins TRBV7-9 to TRBJ2-2, with D maybe TRBD1 (5 bases). V was pared by 8 bases and J by 2 bases, with 15 bases between. The CDR3 runs to 15 residues. Germline V gene lookup returns CDR1 SEHNR and CDR2 FQNEAQ (reference sequence). This CDR3 reads CASPYGADNTGELFF. CDR3 DNA: TGTGCCAGCCCTTATGGGGCAGATAACACCGGGGAGCTGTTTTTT. The complete variable domain, with remaining parts taken from reference TRBV7-9 and TRBJ2-2, reads DTGVSQNPRHKITKRGQNVTFRCDPISEHNRLYWYRQTLGQGPEFLTYFQNEAQLEKSRLLSDRFSAERPKGSFSTLEIQRTEQGDSAMYLCASPYGADNTGELFFGEGSRLTVL.

V is TRBV5-6 and J is TRBJ1-5; D unresolved. The CDR3 consists of 15 residues. CDR1 SGHDT and CDR2 YYEEEE come from the germline V gene. V shed 1 base and J shed 7 bases, with 15 bases lying between them. This CDR3 reads CASSLWSAPRQPQHF. Written as DNA, the CDR3 is TGTGCCAGCAGCTTGTGGAGTGCTCCTAGACAGCCCCAGCATTTT.

The chain has TRBV9 and TRBJ2-6; TRBD1 matches 12 bases. Per the germline V gene, CDR1 is SGDLS and CDR2 is YYNGEE. The CDR3 contains 19 residues. V lost 5 bases and J lost 1; bases outside the gene matches: 10. As DNA, the CDR3 is TGTGCCAGCAGGGCCCCCGGGACAGGGGGCCGGTCTGGGGCCAACGTCCTGACTTTC. Translated, it gives CASRAPGTGGRSGANVLTF.

This chain uses TRBV5-4 with TRBJ2-5, with a weak D call TRBD1 (6 bases). V was cut by 4 bases and J by 5 bases, with 15 bases left in between. This CDR3 contains 14 residues. The germline gives CDR1 SGHNT, CDR2 YYREEE (reference sequence). The CDR3 reads CASSRTVGQETQYF. In nucleotides, the CDR3 is TGTGCCAGCAGCCGGACAGTAGGACAGGAGACCCAGTACTTC.

This clone was seen only a few times. The chain has TRBV5-6 and TRBJ2-5, with TRBD1 as a possible D gene (6 bases). The CDR3 is 15 residues long. V lost 3 bases to trimming and J lost 2 bases, with 14 bases between them. CDR1 is SGHDT and CDR2 is YYEEEE in the germline V gene. Here the CDR3 reads CASSYQGWVQETQYF. CDR3 coding DNA: TGTGCCAGCAGCTACCAGGGGTGGGTGCAAGAGACCCAGTACTTC. Supplemented by reference TRBV5-6 and TRBJ2-5, the full variable domain reads DAGVTQSPTHLIKTRGQQVTLRCSPKSGHDTVSWYQQALGQGPQFIFQYYEEEERQRGNFPDRFSGHQFPNYSSELNVNALLLGDSALYLCASSYQGWVQETQYFGPGTRLLVL.

This clone was found a few times. The chain combines TRBV5-5 with TRBJ1-1; 8 bases are a match to TRBD1. The V gene's germline CDR1 is SGHKS and CDR2 YYEKEE (reference sequence). This CDR3 has 15 amino acids. Trimming removed 0 bases from V and 0 bases from J; junction bases left unmatched: 1. The CDR3, as DNA: TGTGCCAGCAGCTTGGTGACAGGGGTGAACACTGAAGCTTTCTTT. Protein: CASSLVTGVNTEAFF.

This clone has a single count. The chain employs TRBV28 and TRBJ2-5; 7 nucleotides agree with TRBD2. The germline V gene has CDR1 MDHEN and CDR2 SYDVKM. The length of the CDR3 is 13 residues. Trimming cost V 5 bases and J 7 bases; bases outside gene matches: 7. CDR3 in amino acids: CASSARRGGTQYF. CDR3 coding DNA: TGTGCCAGCAGTGCCCGCCGCGGGGGGACCCAGTACTTC.

V usage is TRBV27 and J usage is TRBJ1-2; weak D call: TRBD1 (6 bases). Deletions cut 3 bases from V and 8 bases from J, with 13 bases between. There are 13 residues in the CDR3. Germline CDR1 is MNHEY and CDR2 is SMNVEV (reference sequence). CDR3 loop: CASSFGTSGGYTF. The CDR3 DNA follows: TGTGCCAGCAGTTTCGGGACAAGCGGCGGCTACACCTTC.

This chain joins TRBV6-5 and TRBJ2-1; 12 bases are shared with TRBD2. The CDR3 loop spans 14 amino acids. V lost 6 bases and J lost 8; bases outside the gene matches: 5. Germline V gives CDR1 MNHEY, CDR2 SVGAGI. The chain's CDR3 is CASRLAGGRDEQFF. Here the CDR3 DNA reads TGTGCCAGCAGGCTAGCGGGAGGGAGGGATGAGCAGTTCTTC.

J is TRBJ2-1 and V is TRBV30, with 11 bases that match TRBD2. The length of the CDR3 is 14 residues. The germline gives CDR1 GTSNPN, CDR2 SVGIG (reference sequence). After removal of 4 bases from V and 2 bases from J, the junction contained 1 base not matched to a gene. CDR3 nucleotide sequence: TGTGCCTGGATAGCGGGAGGGACCTACAATGAGCAGTTCTTC. Amino acid sequence: CAWIAGGTYNEQFF.

The chain has TRBV2 and TRBJ2-4; weak D call: TRBD1 (7 bases). Trimming pared 6 bases from V and 1 base from J, leaving 19 bases between. CDR1 and CDR2 (germline): SNHLY, FYNNEI. The CDR3 spans 17 residues. The CDR3 loop reads CASSQRQGGMAKNIQYF. Here the CDR3 DNA reads TGTGCCAGCAGCCAACGACAGGGAGGAATGGCCAAAAACATTCAGTACTTC.

The chain combines TRBV15 with TRBJ1-4; no firm D call. The CDR3 totals 14 residues. Trimming left V 1 base short and J 10 bases short, with 13 bases between. Germline V gene data show CDR1 as LNHNV and CDR2 as YYDKDF (reference sequence). In DNA, the CDR3 is TGTGCCACCAGCAGAGCTCCTAGAGAGGGAAAACTGTTTTTT. Protein: CATSRAPREGKLFF. Full variable domain (missing parts from reference TRBV15 and TRBJ1-4): DAMVIQNPRYQVTQFGKPVTLSCSQTLNHNVMYWYQQKSSQAPKLLFHYYDKDFNNEADTPDNFQSRRPNTSFCFLDIRSPGLGDTAMYLCATSRAPREGKLFFGSGTQLSVL.

The V call is TRBV7-8, the J call TRBJ1-1; D possibly corresponds to TRBD1 (6 bases). V was shortened by 1 base and J by 3 bases, with 15 bases between the two germline ends. The CDR3 runs to 16 residues. CDR1 is SGHVS, CDR2 FQNEAQ, per germline. The CDR3 sequence is CASSLEVWGLYTEAFF. The CDR3 coding sequence is TGTGCCAGCAGCTTAGAGGTTTGGGGGCTATACACTGAAGCTTTCTTT.

The chain is built from TRBV29-1 and TRBJ1-1; D might be TRBD1 (6 bases). The length of the CDR3 is 10 residues. CDR1 and CDR2 (germline): SQVTM, ANQGSEA. Between the trimmed V and J ends, which lost 7 bases and 7 bases, there was a span of 10 bases. For the CDR3, the DNA is TGCAGCGCAGGACAGTTTGAAGCTTTCTTT. It is translated as CSAGQFEAFF.

The chain links TRBV28 to TRBJ1-4; TRBD1 is a possible D gene (5 bases). Germline V gene data show CDR1 as MDHEN and CDR2 as SYDVKM. The V end was cut by 5 bases, the J end by 4 bases, with 17 bases between. The CDR3 sequence is 16 residues long. CDR3 amino acids: CASSPLDSPYNEKLFF. In DNA form, the CDR3 reads TGTGCCAGCAGTCCTCTTGACAGCCCTTATAATGAAAAACTGTTTTTT.

CDR3 sequence (DNA): TGTGCCAGCAGCTTTTTGCGGGGGGGTTTGAATGAGCAGTTCTTC. Translated, it gives CASSFLRGGLNEQFF. The chain employs TRBV7-2 and TRBJ2-1, with 9 bases aligning to TRBD2. CDR1 is SGHTA and CDR2 is FQGNSA in the germline V gene. J gave up 7 bases and V 3 bases, and 7 bases lay outside the gene matches. This CDR3 has 15 residues. Full variable domain (missing parts from reference TRBV7-2 and TRBJ2-1): GAGVSQSPSNKVTEKGKDVELRCDPISGHTALYWYRQSLGQGLEFLIYFQGNSAPDKSGLPSDRFSAERTGGSVSTLTIQRTQQEDSAVYLCASSFLRGGLNEQFFGPGTRLTVL.

The chain combines TRBV7-2 with TRBJ2-2; TRBD2 matches 7 bases. CDR1 is SGHTA, CDR2 FQGNSA, per germline. After removal of 3 bases from V and 4 bases from J, the junction contained 5 bases not matched to a gene. The CDR3 totals 15 residues. CDR3 sequence reads: CASSLGDYSTGELFF. In nucleotides, the CDR3 is TGTGCCAGCAGCTTGGGGGACTATTCCACCGGGGAGCTGTTTTTT.

The V call is TRBV19, the J call TRBJ1-1, with D perhaps matching TRBD1 (5 bases). Germline CDR1 is LNHDA and CDR2 is SQIVND (reference sequence). The length of the CDR3 is 12 residues. V was clipped by 6 bases and J by 5 bases, with 10 bases between them. CDR3 region: CASSGGGTEAFF. CDR3 DNA: TGTGCCAGTAGCGGGGGGGGGACTGAAGCTTTCTTT.

In this sample, this clone turned up once. The chain couples TRBV2 to TRBJ2-3; TRBD2 aligns across 9 bases. CDR3 length equals 14 residues. With 8 bases clipped from V and 2 bases from J, the junction kept 5 bases outside the gene matches. CDR1 and CDR2 from the germline V gene are SNHLY and FYNNEI. The CDR3 reads CASSRGGATDTQYF. The CDR3 nucleotides read TGTGCCAGCTCCCGCGGGGGGGCCACAGATACGCAGTATTTT.

The CDR3 loop is CASSSVGAGGNQPQHF. The CDR3 region has the DNA TGTGCCAGCAGCTCTGTCGGGGCAGGGGGCAATCAGCCCCAGCATTTT. The J gene is TRBJ1-5, the V gene TRBV5-6; maybe TRBD1 (6 bases). This CDR3 region has 16 residues. The V gene lost 3 bases and the J gene lost 2 bases, with 15 bases spanning the gap. Germline V gene data show CDR1 as SGHDT and CDR2 as YYEEEE.

J is TRBJ1-6 and V is TRBV28, with no clear D. Trimming left V 10 bases short and J 7 bases short, with 14 bases between. The CDR3 loop spans 13 amino acids. The germline gives CDR1 MDHEN, CDR2 SYDVKM. The CDR3 DNA sequence: TGTGCCACTATCGCGGTTTACAATTCACCCCTCCACTTT. Its translation is CATIAVYNSPLHF.

The genes are TRBV4-2 and TRBJ2-2, with a possible D match to TRBD2 (5 bases). This CDR3 contains 15 residues. The ends were cut back, 4 bases at V and 5 bases at J, with 14 bases in the middle. Per germline, CDR1 LGHNA and CDR2 YNFKEQ. In nucleotides, the CDR3 is TGTGCCAGCAGCCTCCAACCCCGGGATACCGGGGAGCTGTTTTTT. Encoded protein: CASSLQPRDTGELFF.

This sequence joins TRBV6-5 and TRBJ2-2; 9 bases are a match to TRBD1. V shed 5 bases, J shed 2 bases, and the junction held 3 bases outside the gene matches. The CDR3 is made up of 15 amino acids. The germline V gene has CDR1 MNHEY and CDR2 SVGAGI. The CDR3 DNA follows: TGTGCCAGCAGTACGGACAGGGGAAACACCGGGGAGCTGTTTTTT. Protein sequence: CASSTDRGNTGELFF.

The chain employs TRBV7-3 and TRBJ2-1, with D possibly being TRBD1 (7 bases). The CDR3 runs to 14 residues. From germline, CDR1 is SGHTA and CDR2 FQGTGA. V was trimmed by 4 bases and J by 7 bases, leaving 14 bases between them. The CDR3 DNA follows: TGTGCCAGCAGCTCTCAGGGGGGCGTGAATGAGCAGTTCTTC. Encoded protein: CASSSQGGVNEQFF.

The genes are TRBV5-1 and TRBJ2-1; 11 bases fit TRBD2. The CDR3 has 17 amino acids. The ends lost 1 base at V and 3 bases at J; junction bases unmatched: 6. From germline, CDR1 is SGHRS and CDR2 YFSETQ. The CDR3 sequence: CASSLSSGRDFYNEQFF. CDR3 DNA: TGCGCCAGCAGCTTGAGTAGCGGGAGGGATTTCTACAATGAGCAGTTCTTC. Full variable domain (missing parts from reference TRBV5-1 and TRBJ2-1): KAGVTQTPRYLIKTRGQQVTLSCSPISGHRSVSWYQQTPGQGLQFLFEYFSETQRNKGNFPGRFSGRQFSNSRSEMNVSTLELGDSALYLCASSLSSGRDFYNEQFFGPGTRLTVL.

CDR3 bases: TGTGCCAGCAGTCTCCAGGGGGACATGACCTACGAGCAGTACTTC. It specifies CASSLQGDMTYEQYF. V is TRBV28 and J is TRBJ2-7, with 7 bases matching TRBD1. Per the germline V gene, CDR1 is MDHEN and CDR2 is SYDVKM. V shed 5 bases and J 2 bases; nucleotides not matched to a gene: 9. This CDR3 comprises 15 residues.

The J gene is TRBJ2-1, the V gene TRBV27; D gene ambiguous. V was cut by 5 bases and J by 6 bases, with 11 bases left in between. The CDR3 consists of 13 residues. Per germline, CDR1 MNHEY and CDR2 SMNVEV (reference sequence). CDR3: CASSNRKSNEQFF. The DNA for the CDR3 is TGTGCCAGCAGTAACAGAAAATCCAATGAGCAGTTCTTC.